The present TCR beta chain was sequenced within a study of T cells in Graves' hyperthyroidism and ophthalmopathy. About the study: Peripheral blood samples were taken at initial diagnosis, prior to any treatment. Overall study findings and caveats: Blood also contained most expanded thyroid clonotypes above 0.001.

Germline V CDR1 and CDR2: LNHDA, SQIVND (reference sequence). V dropped 6 bases and J dropped 0 bases, with 21 bases sitting between them. CDR3 length equals 18 residues. Ophthalmopathy patients showed a Clinical Activity Score of at least 3, NOSPECS grade of at least 4 and duration under 3 months. In the case of this clonotype: Its target is unknown.

The CDR3 regions of TCR beta were amplified from RNA transcripts. The TCR CDR3 was amplified in a first-round RT-PCR using the HTBI primer set. TCRdb re-called the multiplex PCR reads through MiXCR, storing one row per CDR3 protein. Counted here are about 380,000 distinct CDR3 sequences, about a fifth occurring once; the ten biggest clones make up 40%. The chain recombines TRBV19 with TRBJ1-5; D might be TRBD1 (6 bases). The material sequenced was blood. The TCR originated in a man aged 18-30 years with Graves' ophthalmopathy. The CDR3 region has the DNA TGTGCCAGTAGGGCAGGAACACAGACAGGAGATAGCAATCAGCCCCAGCATTTT. It codes for CASRAGTQTGDSNQPQHF. Together with reference TRBV19 and TRBJ1-5, the CDR3 gives the full variable domain: DGGITQSPKYLFRKEGQNVTLSCEQNLNHDAMYWYRQDPGQGLRLIYYSQIVNDFQKGDIAEGYSVSREKKESFPLTVTSAQKNPTAFYLCASRAGTQTGDSNQPQHFGDGTRLSIL.